A single sample is the source of the 18 T cell receptor beta chains below, sequenced in a study of regulatory T cells in long-lasting Graves disease. Described time point: newly diagnosed GD, antithyroid drugs for less than 3 months. PBMC-extracted RNA yielded the TCR library. Relying on iRepertoire HTBI primers and Arm-PCR of CDR3 regions, the team built TCR beta libraries. TCRdb reanalysed the multiplex PCR reads using MiXCR and keeps one entry per CDR3 protein. Among around 480,000 distinct CDR3 sequences listed, roughly 15% were seen once. The data also belong to a second study, concerning T cells in Graves' hyperthyroidism and ophthalmopathy.

Sequencing used peripheral blood mononuclear cells (PBMCs), obtained at new diagnosis, from a patient treated with antithyroid drugs. The receptors come from a man aged 35-49 years with Graves disease.

This clonotype has more than one count but fewer than ten. The rearrangement uses TRBV15 and TRBJ2-5; no reliable D call. Germline V lookup: CDR1 LNHNV, CDR2 YYDKDF (reference sequence). Trimming took 2 bases from V and 5 from J, leaving 9 bases between them. This CDR3 has 13 residues. The CDR3 here is CATSRSSRETQYF. CDR3 nucleotides: TGTGCCACCAGCAGAAGTAGCCGGGAGACCCAGTACTTC.

In nucleotides, the CDR3 is TGTGCCACCAGCAGAGAAACCCCTACCTTGGGGGTCAACTATGGCTACACCTTC. Amino acids: CATSRETPTLGVNYGYTF. This chain connects TRBV15 to TRBJ1-2, with D tentatively TRBD1 (5 bases). The CDR3 runs to 18 residues. Trimming pared 0 bases from V and 2 bases from J, leaving 19 bases between. Germline V gives CDR1 LNHNV, CDR2 YYDKDF (reference sequence).

This clonotype was seen a handful of times. Sequence at one end of the junction differs from germline and may be a read error. The chain carries TRBV13 and TRBJ2-3; TRBD2 is a possible D gene (5 bases). This CDR3 is 14 amino acids long. Germline V gene lookup returns CDR1 PRHDT and CDR2 FYEKMQ (reference sequence). This CDR3 is CASSQVLATDTQYF. In DNA, the CDR3 is TGCGCCAGCAGCCAAGTGCTAGCAACAGATACGCAGTATTTT.

This chain links TRBV12-5 with TRBJ1-1; the match to TRBD1 covers 10 bases. The CDR3 sequence is 17 residues long. The germline V gene encodes CDR1 LGHNT and CDR2 FRNRAP. Losses at the gene ends were 2 bases for V and 5 bases for J; bases not matched to a gene: 11. CDR3 DNA sequence: TGTGCTAGTGGTTTGAGGGCGACAGGGGGCGCGAGGACTGAAGCTTTCTTT. As protein: CASGLRATGGARTEAFF.

This clonotype was counted many times. The CDR3 loop is CASTRLSLDTQYF. The CDR3 DNA reads TGTGCCAGCACTAGGTTAAGCTTGGATACGCAGTATTTT. This chain joins TRBV28 and TRBJ2-3; unclear D gene. This CDR3 contains 13 residues. Trimming took off 7 bases at V and 6 bases at J, with 14 bases between the two ends. In germline, CDR1 is MDHEN, CDR2 SYDVKM.

This clonotype was counted a few times. This rearrangement joins TRBV12-3 or TRBV12-4 to TRBJ2-7; 11 bases map to TRBD2. With 6 bases clipped from V and 4 bases from J, the junction kept 5 bases outside the gene matches. This CDR3 is 14 amino acids long. CDR3 DNA sequence: TGTGCCAGCAGCCGTAGCGGGAGGGTGTACGAGCAGTACTTC. Its protein is CASSRSGRVYEQYF.

Many counts were recorded for this clonotype. The chain carries TRBV6-6 and TRBJ2-3; D not certain. CDR1 MNHNY and CDR2 SVGAGI come from the germline V gene (reference sequence). This CDR3 is built from 15 residues. The ends were cut back, 0 bases at V and 3 bases at J, with 10 bases in the middle. The CDR3: CASSYSPSTTDTQYF. CDR3 nucleotide sequence: TGTGCCAGCAGTTACTCCCCCTCCACAACAGATACGCAGTATTTT.

This clonotype was counted ten times or more. The chain couples TRBV9 to TRBJ2-3; weak D call: TRBD2 (5 bases). CDR1 and CDR2 (germline): SGDLS, YYNGEE. The CDR3 loop spans 14 amino acids. The ends were cut back, 0 bases at V and 3 bases at J, with 8 bases in the middle. The CDR3 loop reads CASSVEAGTDTQYF. Here the CDR3 DNA reads TGTGCCAGCAGCGTAGAGGCGGGTACAGATACGCAGTATTTT.

This clonotype has only one observation. This sequence joins TRBV5-6 and TRBJ2-1; D is ambiguous. Per germline, CDR1 SGHDT and CDR2 YYEEEE. Trimming removed 3 bases at V and 9 bases at J, with 7 bases between. This CDR3 has 11 amino acids. CDR3 nucleotides: TGTGCCAGCAGCTGGATTGGTGAGCAGTTCTTC. This codes for CASSWIGEQFF. Supplemented by reference TRBV5-6 and TRBJ2-1, the full variable domain reads DAGVTQSPTHLIKTRGQQVTLRCSPKSGHDTVSWYQQALGQGPQFIFQYYEEEERQRGNFPDRFSGHQFPNYSSELNVNALLLGDSALYLCASSWIGEQFFGPGTRLTVL.

This clonotype has a handful of counts. The gene calls are TRBV15 and TRBJ2-4, with D perhaps matching TRBD2 (7 bases). Germline-derived CDR1 and CDR2 are LNHNV and YYDKDF (reference sequence). The CDR3 has 16 amino acids. With 0 bases removed from V and 4 bases from J, the gap between germline ends came to 13 bases. The chain's CDR3 is CATSRDRGAAKNIQYF. The CDR3 DNA reads as TGTGCCACCAGCAGAGACCGGGGGGCAGCGAAAAACATTCAGTACTTC.

This clonotype has ten or more counts. The CDR3 reads CASTLQGTETQYF. In DNA form, the CDR3 reads TGTGCCAGCACCCTACAGGGGACGGAGACCCAGTACTTC. The chain joins TRBV12-3 or TRBV12-4 to TRBJ2-5; 7 nucleotides align to TRBD1. J gave up 5 bases and V 7 bases, and 7 bases lay outside the gene matches. The CDR3 covers 13 residues.

The table lists this clonotype with a few counts. The rearrangement uses TRBV10-2 and TRBJ2-2; D may be TRBD2 (6 bases). The CDR3 loop spans 14 amino acids. Trimming shortened V by 5 bases and J by 2 bases, and 9 bases separated the two germline ends. In germline, CDR1 is WSHSY, CDR2 SAAADI. The CDR3 nucleotides are TGCGCCAGCAGTATTAGCGGAAACACCGGGGAGCTGTTTTTT. Encoded protein: CASSISGNTGELFF.

This clonotype was detected ten times or more. J is TRBJ2-1 and V is TRBV6-2 or TRBV6-3; D remains unclear. The V end was cut by 2 bases, the J end by 4 bases, with 9 bases between. The germline CDR1 and CDR2 sequences are MNHEY and SVGEGT. The CDR3 sequence is 14 residues long. Here the CDR3 reads CASSYSPSYNEQFF. DNA of the CDR3: TGTGCCAGCAGTTACAGTCCGTCTTACAATGAGCAGTTCTTC.

There are many counts of this clonotype. The V and J genes are TRBV6-1 and TRBJ2-7, with 9 positions matching TRBD1. Germline CDR1 reads MNHNS; CDR2 reads SASEGT. Trimming at V came to 6 bases and at J to 2 bases, leaving 5 bases not matched to a gene. The CDR3 has 14 residues. The CDR3 DNA reads TGTGCCAGCAGAGAGGACAGGGGCCCCTACGAGCAGTACTTC. It is translated as CASREDRGPYEQYF.

The CDR3: CASSLDGGLAQPQHF. CDR3 nucleotides: TGTGCCAGCAGCTTAGATGGGGGATTAGCTCAGCCCCAGCATTTT. The chain is built from TRBV7-2 and TRBJ1-5, with D possibly matching TRBD1 (5 bases). Trimming removed 1 base from V and 6 bases from J, with 13 bases in between. Germline lookup yields CDR1 SGHTA and CDR2 FQGNSA. This CDR3 spans 15 amino acids.

This clonotype has ten or more counts. The genes are TRBV2 and TRBJ2-5, with TRBD2 matching 9 bases. The length of the CDR3 is 14 residues. Germline trimming cut 5 bases from V and 4 bases from J; bases unmatched to any gene: 5. Looked up from germline, CDR1 is SNHLY and CDR2 is FYNNEI. CDR3 sequence (DNA): TGTGCCAGCAGTTACGAGCGGGAGGTAGAGACCCAGTACTTC. Protein sequence: CASSYEREVETQYF.

This clonotype was observed at least ten times. This chain joins TRBV7-3 and TRBJ1-1, with 9 bases aligning to TRBD1. There are 17 residues in the CDR3. Per germline, CDR1 SGHTA and CDR2 FQGTGA. V was clipped by 3 bases and J by 1 base; unmatched bases: 9. The CDR3, as DNA: TGTGCCAGCAGCTTTTGGGACAGGGAGTTTGCGAACACTGAAGCTTTCTTT. This sequence encodes CASSFWDREFANTEAFF.

The table lists this clonotype with a count of one. V and J are TRBV19 and TRBJ1-1; TRBD1 matches 12 bases. Trimming removed 6 bases from V and 4 bases from J; junction bases left unmatched: 6. Germline V gene data show CDR1 as LNHDA and CDR2 as SQIVND (reference sequence). The CDR3 sequence is 15 residues long. Here the CDR3 DNA reads TGTGCCAGTAGAGGGACAGGGGGCGACGGCACTGAAGCTTTCTTT. Translated, it gives CASRGTGGDGTEAFF.